This paragraph reports one TCR beta chain. Its target is unknown. It was with 60 Vbeta and 13 Jbeta primers that the PCR ran. The table came from immunoSEQ multiplex PCR; TCRdb's copy has only in-frame clones and leaves some out. The table shows more than 90,000 clones, with approximately 80% occurring only once. CDR1 and CDR2 from the germline V gene are SQVTM and ANQGSEA. Unmatched junction bases numbered 6, after V lost 8 bases and J lost 9 bases. This CDR3 region has 11 residues. These data originate in a study of cytomegalovirus exposure and HLA in healthy donors. The study's findings and limits: It was reportedly the case that the classifier diagnosed cytomegalovirus status with high specificity and sensitivity. A reported reduction in N-insertions relative to the 666-donor mean was seen in an Asian-associated ancestry cluster in a later analysis. Using a false discovery rate of 0.05, a later analysis showed that 15,000 to 20,000 TCR beta sequences were associated with HLA alleles.

V is TRBV29-1 and J is TRBJ1-3, with 8 nucleotides matching TRBD1. The source of this sequence is a man in his forties or fifties in good health and CMV-seropositive. What was sequenced was PBMCs. This CDR3 reads CSFHRGGTIYF. In DNA, the CDR3 is TGCAGCTTCCACAGGGGGGGCACCATATATTTT.